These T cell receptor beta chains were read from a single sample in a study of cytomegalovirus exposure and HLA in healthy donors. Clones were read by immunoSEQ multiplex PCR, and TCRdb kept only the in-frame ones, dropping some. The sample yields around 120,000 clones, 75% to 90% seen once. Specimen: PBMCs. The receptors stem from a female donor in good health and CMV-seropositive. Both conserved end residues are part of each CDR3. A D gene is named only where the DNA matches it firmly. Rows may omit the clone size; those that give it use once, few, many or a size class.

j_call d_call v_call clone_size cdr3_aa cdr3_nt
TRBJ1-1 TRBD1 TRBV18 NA CASSLDRGTEAFF TGTGCCAGCTCATTGGACAGGGGCACTGAAGCTTTCTTT
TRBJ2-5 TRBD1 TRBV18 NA CASSPIRQGAGETQYF TGTGCCAGCTCACCGATTCGACAGGGGGCTGGGGAGACCCAGTACTTC
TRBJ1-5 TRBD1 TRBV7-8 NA CASSLEDRGNQPQHF TGTGCCAGCAGCTTAGAGGACAGGGGAAATCAGCCCCAGCATTTT
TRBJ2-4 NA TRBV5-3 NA CARSHPAGVKNIQYF TGTGCCAGAAGCCACCCGGCAGGGGTCAAAAACATTCAGTACTTC
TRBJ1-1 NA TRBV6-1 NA CASSELQGRNTEAFF TGTGCCAGCAGTGAGCTACAGGGACGGAACACTGAAGCTTTCTTT
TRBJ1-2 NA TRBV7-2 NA CASSLATAGYGYGYTF TGTGCCAGCAGCTTAGCAACCGCAGGGTACGGCTATGGCTACACCTTC
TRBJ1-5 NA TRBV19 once CASTRANPYSNQPQHF TGTGCCAGTACGAGGGCGAACCCGTATAGCAATCAGCCCCAGCATTTT
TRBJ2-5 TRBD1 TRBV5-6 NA CASSRTGVETQYF TGTGCCAGCAGCCGTACAGGGGTGGAGACCCAGTACTTC
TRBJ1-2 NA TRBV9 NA CASSVSENYGYTF TGTGCCAGCAGCGTATCTGAGAACTATGGCTACACCTTC
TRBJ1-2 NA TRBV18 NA CASSTQGNGYTF TGTGCCAGCTCAACTCAGGGTAATGGCTACACCTTC
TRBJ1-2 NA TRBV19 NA CASSFTRDRGYTF TGTGCCAGTAGTTTCACCAGGGATAGAGGCTACACCTTC
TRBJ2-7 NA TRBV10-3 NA CAIGTRGPLDEQYF TGTGCCATCGGGACGCGGGGACCCCTGGACGAGCAGTACTTC
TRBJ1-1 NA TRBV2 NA CASDRSMNTEAFF TGTGCCAGCGACAGATCTATGAACACTGAAGCTTTCTTT
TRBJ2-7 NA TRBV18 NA CASSPRDSYEQYF TGTGCCAGCTCACCACGAGACAGCTACGAGCAGTACTTC
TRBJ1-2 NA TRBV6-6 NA CASSPQGLSGYTF TGTGCCAGCAGCCCACAGGGATTGAGTGGCTACACCTTC
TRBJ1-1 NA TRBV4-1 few CASSHNTGTGYLNTEAFF TGCGCCAGCAGCCATAATACAGGGACCGGGTACTTGAACACTGAAGCTTTCTTT
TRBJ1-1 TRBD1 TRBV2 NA CASSGQGHTEAFF TGTGCCAGCAGTGGACAGGGGCACACTGAAGCTTTCTTT
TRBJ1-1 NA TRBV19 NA CASSPGKNTEAFF TGTGCCAGTAGTCCCGGGAAGAACACTGAAGCTTTCTTT
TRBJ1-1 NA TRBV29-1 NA CSVVAGNTEAFF TGCAGCGTCGTGGCGGGGAACACTGAAGCTTTCTTT
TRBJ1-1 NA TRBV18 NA CASSDQGITEAFF TGTGCCAGCTCGGATCAGGGGATCACTGAAGCTTTCTTT
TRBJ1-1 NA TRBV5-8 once CASSFWGSHSGEAFF TGTGCCAGCAGCTTCTGGGGCTCCCATTCCGGGGAAGCTTTCTTT
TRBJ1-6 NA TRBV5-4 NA CASSTMRGINNSPLHF TGTGCCAGCAGCACCATGCGGGGAATTAATAATTCACCCCTCCACTTT
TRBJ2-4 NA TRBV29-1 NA CSALAGSAKNIQYF TGCAGCGCTTTAGCCGGGTCCGCCAAAAACATTCAGTACTTC
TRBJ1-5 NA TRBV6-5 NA CASSFLQGGQPQHF TGTGCCAGCAGTTTTCTACAGGGAGGGCAGCCCCAGCATTTT
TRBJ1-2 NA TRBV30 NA CAWSVEFYYGYTF TGTGCCTGGAGTGTAGAGTTTTACTATGGCTACACCTTC
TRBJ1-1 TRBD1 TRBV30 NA CASQGTMNTEAFF TGTGCCTCACAGGGGACCATGAACACTGAAGCTTTCTTT
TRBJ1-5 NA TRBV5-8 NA CASSLAVGVNNQPQHF TGTGCCAGCAGCTTGGCCGTCGGAGTAAATAATCAGCCCCAGCATTTT
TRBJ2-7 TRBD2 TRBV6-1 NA CASSAVAGVNSYEQYF TGTGCCAGCAGTGCGGTAGCGGGGGTAAACTCCTACGAGCAGTACTTC
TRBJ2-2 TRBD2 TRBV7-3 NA CASSLRGLVTNTGELFF TGTGCCAGCAGCTTGAGAGGACTAGTCACGAACACCGGGGAGCTGTTTTTT
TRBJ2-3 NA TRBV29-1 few CSVDARGGTDTQYF TGCAGCGTTGACGCCAGGGGCGGGACAGATACGCAGTATTTT
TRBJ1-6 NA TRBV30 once CAWSQRTLKSSPLHF TGTGCCTGGAGCCAAAGGACACTTAAAAGTTCACCCCTCCACTTT
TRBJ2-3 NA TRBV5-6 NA CASSLPGTDTQYF TGTGCCAGCAGCTTACCCGGGACAGATACGCAGTATTTT
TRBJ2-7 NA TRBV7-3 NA CASSLSSSYEQYF TGTGCCAGCAGCTTAAGTTCTTCCTACGAGCAGTACTTC
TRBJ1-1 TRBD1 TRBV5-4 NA CASSRQGAWTEAFF TGTGCCAGCAGCCGTCAGGGGGCTTGGACTGAAGCTTTCTTT
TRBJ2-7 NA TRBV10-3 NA CAIANGDEQYF TGTGCCATCGCGAATGGTGATGAGCAGTACTTC
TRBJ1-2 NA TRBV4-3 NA CASSLETGINYGYTF TGCGCCAGCAGCTTGGAGACCGGGATTAACTATGGCTACACCTTC
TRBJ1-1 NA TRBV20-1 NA CSARDEGVAFF TGCAGTGCTAGAGACGAGGGAGTAGCTTTCTTT
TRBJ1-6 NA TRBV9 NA CASSATAYNSPLHF TGTGCCAGCAGCGCAACAGCCTATAATTCACCCCTCCACTTT
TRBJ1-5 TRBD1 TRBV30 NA CAWSRQGDQPQHF TGTGCCTGGAGTAGACAGGGCGATCAGCCCCAGCATTTT
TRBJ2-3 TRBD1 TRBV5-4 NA CASSLVGTGLFSDTQYF TGTGCCAGCAGCTTGGTCGGGACAGGGCTGTTTTCAGATACGCAGTATTTT
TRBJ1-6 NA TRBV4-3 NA CASSQGTGVNSPLHF TGCGCCAGCAGCCAAGGGACTGGGGTGAATTCACCCCTCCACTTT